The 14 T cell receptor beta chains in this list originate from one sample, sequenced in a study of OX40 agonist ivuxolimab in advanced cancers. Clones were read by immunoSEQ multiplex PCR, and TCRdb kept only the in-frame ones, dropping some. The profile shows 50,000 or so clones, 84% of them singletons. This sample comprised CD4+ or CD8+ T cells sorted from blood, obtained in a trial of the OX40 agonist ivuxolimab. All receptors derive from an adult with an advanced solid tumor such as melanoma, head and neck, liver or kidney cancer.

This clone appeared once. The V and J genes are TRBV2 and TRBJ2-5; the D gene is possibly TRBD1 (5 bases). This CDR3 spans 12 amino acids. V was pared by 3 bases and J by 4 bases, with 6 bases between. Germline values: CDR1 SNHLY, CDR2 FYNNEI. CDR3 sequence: CASSEQGETQYF. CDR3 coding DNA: TGTGCCAGCAGTGAGCAGGGAGAGACCCAGTACTTC. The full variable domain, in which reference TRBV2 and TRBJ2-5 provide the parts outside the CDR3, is EPEVTQTPSHQVTQMGQEVILRCVPISNHLYFYWYRQILGQKVEFLVSFYNNEISEKSEIFDDQFSVERPDGSNFTLKIRSTKLEDSAMYFCASSEQGETQYFGPGTRLLVL.

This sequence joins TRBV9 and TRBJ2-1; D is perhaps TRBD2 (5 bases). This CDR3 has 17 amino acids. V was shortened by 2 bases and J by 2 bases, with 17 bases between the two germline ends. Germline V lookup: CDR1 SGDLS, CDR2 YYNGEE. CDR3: CASSVAGRYGAYNEQFF. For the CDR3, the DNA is TGTGCCAGCAGCGTCGCCGGGCGGTACGGGGCCTACAATGAGCAGTTCTTC.

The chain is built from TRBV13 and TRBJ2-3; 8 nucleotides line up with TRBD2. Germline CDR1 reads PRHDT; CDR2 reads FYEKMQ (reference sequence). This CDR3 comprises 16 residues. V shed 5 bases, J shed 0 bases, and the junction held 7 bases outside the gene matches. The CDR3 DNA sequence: TGTGCCAGCAGCGAAGCAGCGGGAGAGAGCACAGATACGCAGTATTTT. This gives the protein CASSEAAGESTDTQYF.

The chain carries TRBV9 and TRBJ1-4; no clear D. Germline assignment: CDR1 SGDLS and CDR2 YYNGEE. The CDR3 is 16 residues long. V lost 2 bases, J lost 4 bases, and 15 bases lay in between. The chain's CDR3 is CASSVATGQLNEKLFF. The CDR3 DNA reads TGTGCCAGCAGCGTCGCGACTGGGCAGCTTAATGAAAAACTGTTTTTT.

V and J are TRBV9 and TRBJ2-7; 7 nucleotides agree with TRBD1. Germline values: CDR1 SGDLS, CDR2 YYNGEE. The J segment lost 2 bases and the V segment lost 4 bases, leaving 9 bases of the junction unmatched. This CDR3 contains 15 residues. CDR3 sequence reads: CASSPHRGPPYEQYF. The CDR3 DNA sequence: TGTGCCAGCAGCCCCCACAGGGGCCCACCCTACGAGCAGTACTTC.

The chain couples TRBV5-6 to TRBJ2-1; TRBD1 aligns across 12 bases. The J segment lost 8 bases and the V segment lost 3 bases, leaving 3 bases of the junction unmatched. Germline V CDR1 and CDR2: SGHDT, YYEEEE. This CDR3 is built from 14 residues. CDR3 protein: CASSWGQGAYEQFF. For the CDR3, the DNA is TGTGCCAGCAGCTGGGGACAGGGGGCCTATGAGCAGTTCTTC.

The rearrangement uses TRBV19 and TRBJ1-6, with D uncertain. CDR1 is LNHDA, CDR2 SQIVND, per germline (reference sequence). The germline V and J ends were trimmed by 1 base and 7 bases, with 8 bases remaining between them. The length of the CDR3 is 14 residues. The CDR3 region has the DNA TGTGCCAGTAGTATAGGGTTGGGGAATTCACCCCTCCACTTT. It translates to CASSIGLGNSPLHF.

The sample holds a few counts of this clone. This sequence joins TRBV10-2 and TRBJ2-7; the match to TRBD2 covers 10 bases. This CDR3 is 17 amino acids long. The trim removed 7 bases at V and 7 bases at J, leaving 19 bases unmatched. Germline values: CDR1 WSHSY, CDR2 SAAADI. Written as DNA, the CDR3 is TGCGCCAGCAAGACCGGACCCGGGACTAGCGAGATTTTAGAGCAGTACTTC. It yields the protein CASKTGPGTSEILEQYF.

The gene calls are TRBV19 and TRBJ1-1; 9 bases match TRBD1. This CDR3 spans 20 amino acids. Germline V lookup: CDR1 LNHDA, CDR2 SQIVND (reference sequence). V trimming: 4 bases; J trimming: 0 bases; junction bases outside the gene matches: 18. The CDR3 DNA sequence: TGTGCCAGTAGTAGCCGGGGGGTATCGGGACAGGGTCGCATGAACACTGAAGCTTTCTTT. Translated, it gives CASSSRGVSGQGRMNTEAFF.

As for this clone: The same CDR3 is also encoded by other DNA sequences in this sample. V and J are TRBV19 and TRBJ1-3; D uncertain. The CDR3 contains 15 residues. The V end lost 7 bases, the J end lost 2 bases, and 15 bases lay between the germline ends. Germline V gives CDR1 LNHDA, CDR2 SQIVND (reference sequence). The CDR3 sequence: CASTWERRTGNTIYF. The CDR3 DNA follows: TGTGCCAGTACCTGGGAAAGACGTACTGGAAACACCATATATTTT.

In DNA form, the CDR3 reads TGTGCCACCAGCAGAGTTGGGACTGAAGAGACCCAGTACTTC. Its protein product is CATSRVGTEETQYF. The chain joins TRBV15 to TRBJ2-5; possible D gene TRBD2, 6 bases. CDR3 size: 14 residues. Trimming removed 1 base at V and 3 bases at J, with 9 bases between. Germline CDR1 LNHNV, CDR2 YYDKDF (reference sequence).

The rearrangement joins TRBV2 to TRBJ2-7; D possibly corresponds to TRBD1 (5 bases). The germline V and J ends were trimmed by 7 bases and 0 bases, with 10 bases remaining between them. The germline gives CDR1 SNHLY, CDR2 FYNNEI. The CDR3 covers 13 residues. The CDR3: CASTADSSYEQYF. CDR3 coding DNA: TGTGCCAGCACCGCCGACAGCTCCTACGAGCAGTACTTC.

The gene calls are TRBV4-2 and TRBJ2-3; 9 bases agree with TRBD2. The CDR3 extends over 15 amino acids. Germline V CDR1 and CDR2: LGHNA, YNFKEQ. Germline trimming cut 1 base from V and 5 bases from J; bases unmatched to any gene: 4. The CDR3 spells CASSQGGGAEDTQYF. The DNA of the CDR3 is TGTGCCAGCAGCCAAGGCGGGGGGGCGGAAGATACGCAGTATTTT.

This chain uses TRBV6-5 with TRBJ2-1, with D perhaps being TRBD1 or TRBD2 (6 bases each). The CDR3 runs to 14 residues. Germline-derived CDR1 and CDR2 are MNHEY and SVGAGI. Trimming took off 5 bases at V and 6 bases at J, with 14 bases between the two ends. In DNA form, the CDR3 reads TGTGCCAGCAGTGGGGGGCGGCAGATCAATGAGCAGTTCTTC. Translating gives CASSGGRQINEQFF.